What follows describes a single TCR beta chain. Trimming took off 3 bases at V and 1 base at J, with 9 bases between the two ends. Germline V gives CDR1 MNHEY, CDR2 SMNVEV (reference sequence). The CDR3 is 14 amino acids. Time point of the sample: pre-treatment sample, taken before nivolumab and TIL therapy. Tumor tissue came from excised metastases, mostly pleural nodules or supraclavicular lymph nodes. The data derive from a study of TIL therapy for anti-PD-1-resistant metastatic lung cancer. Study-wide context: Half of patients were current or former smokers.

This was the immunoSEQ v3 assay. Clones were read by immunoSEQ multiplex PCR, and TCRdb kept only the in-frame ones, dropping some. The table records tens of thousands of clones, about 60% of them present only once. Sequenced here: tumor tissue, sampled at baseline. The chain couples TRBV27 to TRBJ1-1; the D gene is possibly TRBD1 (6 bases). The TCR originated in a woman aged 25 to 80 with non-small cell lung cancer. The CDR3: CASSFFRGNTEAFF. CDR3 sequence (DNA): TGTGCCAGCAGTTTTTTCAGGGGGAACACTGAAGCTTTCTTT.